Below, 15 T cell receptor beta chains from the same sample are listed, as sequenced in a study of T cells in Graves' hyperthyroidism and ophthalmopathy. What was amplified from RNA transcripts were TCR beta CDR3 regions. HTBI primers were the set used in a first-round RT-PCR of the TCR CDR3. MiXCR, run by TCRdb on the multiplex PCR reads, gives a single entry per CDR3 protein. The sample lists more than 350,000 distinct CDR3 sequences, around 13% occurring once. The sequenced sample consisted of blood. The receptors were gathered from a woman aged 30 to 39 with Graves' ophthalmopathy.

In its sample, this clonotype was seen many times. CDR3 protein: CASSDLRTDSTPYEQYF. The CDR3 bases are TGTGCCAGCAGTGACCTTCGGACGGATTCGACCCCCTACGAGCAGTACTTC. V and J are TRBV6-1 and TRBJ2-7; no reliable D call. Germline loops: CDR1 MNHNS, CDR2 SASEGT. V shed 3 bases and J shed 2 bases, with 20 bases lying between them. CDR3 length: 17 amino acids.

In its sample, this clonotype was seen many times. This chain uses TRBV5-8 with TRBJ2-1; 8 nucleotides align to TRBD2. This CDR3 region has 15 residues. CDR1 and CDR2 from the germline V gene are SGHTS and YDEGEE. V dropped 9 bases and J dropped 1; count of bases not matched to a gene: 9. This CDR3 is CATTGGATSYNEQFF. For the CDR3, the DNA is TGTGCCACGACCGGGGGGGCTACTTCCTACAATGAGCAGTTCTTC.

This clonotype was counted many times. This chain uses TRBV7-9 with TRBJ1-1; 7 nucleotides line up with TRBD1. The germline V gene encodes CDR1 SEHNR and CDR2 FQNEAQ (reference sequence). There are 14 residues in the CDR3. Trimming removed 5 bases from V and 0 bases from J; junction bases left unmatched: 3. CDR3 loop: CASSTGTVNTEAFF. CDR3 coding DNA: TGTGCCAGCAGCACAGGGACAGTGAACACTGAAGCTTTCTTT.

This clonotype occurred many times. Here the CDR3 DNA reads TGTGCCAGCCTGGACCAGGGGGCTCTCTCCTACGAGCAGTACTTC. It is translated as CASLDQGALSYEQYF. This chain connects TRBV6-1 to TRBJ2-7, with 8 bases matching TRBD1. Germline CDR1 is MNHNS and CDR2 is SASEGT. The CDR3 sequence is 15 residues long. V shed 8 bases and J 0 bases; nucleotides not matched to a gene: 9.

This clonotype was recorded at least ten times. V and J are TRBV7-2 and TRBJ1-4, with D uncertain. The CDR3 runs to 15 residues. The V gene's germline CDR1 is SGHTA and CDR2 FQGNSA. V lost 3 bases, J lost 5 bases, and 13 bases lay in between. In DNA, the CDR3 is TGTGCCAGCAGCTTTCTCGGAGGTGGGAATGAAAAACTGTTTTTT. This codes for CASSFLGGGNEKLFF.

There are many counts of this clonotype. The CDR3 loop is CASSVFPANYGYTF. The DNA for the CDR3 is TGTGCCAGCAGCGTATTCCCAGCTAACTATGGCTACACCTTC. This sequence joins TRBV3-1 and TRBJ1-2; D uncertain. This CDR3 contains 14 residues. V was pared by 5 bases and J by 0 bases, with 10 bases between. Germline CDR1 reads LGHDT; CDR2 reads YNNKEL (reference sequence).

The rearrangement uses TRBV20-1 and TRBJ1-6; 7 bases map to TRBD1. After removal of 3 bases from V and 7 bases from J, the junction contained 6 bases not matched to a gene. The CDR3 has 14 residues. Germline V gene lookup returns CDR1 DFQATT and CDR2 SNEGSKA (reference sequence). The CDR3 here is CSASGGTANSPLHF. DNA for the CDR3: TGCAGTGCTAGCGGCGGGACAGCCAATTCACCCCTCCACTTT.

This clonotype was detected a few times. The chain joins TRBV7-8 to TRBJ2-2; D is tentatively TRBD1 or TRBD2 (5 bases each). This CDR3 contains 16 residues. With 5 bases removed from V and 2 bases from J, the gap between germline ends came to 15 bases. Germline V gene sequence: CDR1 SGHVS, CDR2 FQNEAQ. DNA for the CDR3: TGTGCCAGCAGCGTAGATGGGGGAAGAAACACCGGGGAGCTGTTTTTT. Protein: CASSVDGGRNTGELFF.

The CDR3, as DNA: TGTGCCAGCAGCGCGGACGCTTATAGCAATCAGCCCCAGCATTTT. This sequence encodes CASSADAYSNQPQHF. This rearrangement joins TRBV9 to TRBJ1-5; the D is unclear. Germline lookup yields CDR1 SGDLS and CDR2 YYNGEE. The CDR3 sequence is 15 residues long. V was cut by 3 bases and J by 0 bases, with 10 bases left in between.

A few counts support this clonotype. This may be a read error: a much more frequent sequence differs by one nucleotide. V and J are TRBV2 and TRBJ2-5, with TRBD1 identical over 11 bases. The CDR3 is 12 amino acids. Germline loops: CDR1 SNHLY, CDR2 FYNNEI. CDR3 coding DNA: TGTGCCAGCAGTGATAATAGGGACAGGGGGAACTTC. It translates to CASSDNRDRGNF.

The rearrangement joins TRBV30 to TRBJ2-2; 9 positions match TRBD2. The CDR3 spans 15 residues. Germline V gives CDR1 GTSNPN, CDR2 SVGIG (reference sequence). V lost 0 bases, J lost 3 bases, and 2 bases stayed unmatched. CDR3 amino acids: CAWSVSGSDTGELFF. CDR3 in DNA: TGTGCCTGGAGTGTTAGCGGGAGTGACACCGGGGAGCTGTTTTTT. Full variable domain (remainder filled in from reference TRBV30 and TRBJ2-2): SQTIHQWPATLVQPVGSPLSLECTVEGTSNPNLYWYRQAAGRGLQLLFYSVGIGQISSEVPQNLSASRPQDRQFILSSKKLLLSDSGFYLCAWSVSGSDTGELFFGEGSRLTVL.

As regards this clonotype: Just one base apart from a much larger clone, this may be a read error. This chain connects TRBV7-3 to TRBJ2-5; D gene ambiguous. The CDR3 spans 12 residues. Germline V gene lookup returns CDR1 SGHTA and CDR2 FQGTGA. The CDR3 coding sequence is TGTGCCAGCATCTTAGAGATCCAGACCCAGTACTTC. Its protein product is CASILEIQTQYF.

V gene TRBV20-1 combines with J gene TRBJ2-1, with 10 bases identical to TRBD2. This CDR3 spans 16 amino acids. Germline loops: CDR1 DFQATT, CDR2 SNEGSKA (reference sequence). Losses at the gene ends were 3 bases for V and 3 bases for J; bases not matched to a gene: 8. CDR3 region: CSARLGAGGRYNEQFF. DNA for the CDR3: TGCAGTGCTAGGCTGGGAGCGGGGGGGCGCTACAATGAGCAGTTCTTC.

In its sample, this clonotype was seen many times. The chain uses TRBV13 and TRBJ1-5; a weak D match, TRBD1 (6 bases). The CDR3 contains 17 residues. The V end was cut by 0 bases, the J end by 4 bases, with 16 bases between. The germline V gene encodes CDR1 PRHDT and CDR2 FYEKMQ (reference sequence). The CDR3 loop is CASSLGPTGLRNQPQHF. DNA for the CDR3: TGTGCCAGCAGCTTAGGTCCAACAGGGTTGAGGAATCAGCCCCAGCATTTT.

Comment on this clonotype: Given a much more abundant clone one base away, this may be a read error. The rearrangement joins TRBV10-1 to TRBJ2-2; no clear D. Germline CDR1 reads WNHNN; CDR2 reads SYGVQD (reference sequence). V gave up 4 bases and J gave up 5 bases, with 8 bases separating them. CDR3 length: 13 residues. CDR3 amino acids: CASSGSGTGELFF. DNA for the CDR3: TGCGCCAGCAGTGGGTCGGGTACCGGGGAGCTGTTTTTT.